Sequencing of this T cell receptor (beta chain) was carried out in a study of siplizumab effects on memory and regulatory T cells (dated by TCRdb to the late 2010s). About the study as a whole: The study looked at the effect of siplizumab, an anti-CD2 antibody, on alloreactive T-cell subsets in allogeneic mixed lymphocyte reactions made from human PBMCs.

Overall results and qualifications from the work: Greater diversity appeared to be present in unstimulated naive T cells than in memory T cells, and a substantial contribution to the alloresponse seemed to be made by naive cells. Because sequences below about 10^-5 frequency were poorly captured, only a minor fraction of alloreactive clones could be mapped to unstimulated subsets. The cumulative frequency of alloreactive sequences traceable to unstimulated CD4+ memory T cells was significantly reduced by siplizumab. Of the alloreactive CD4+ clones that could be mapped, the Treg-derived share averaged approximately 67% with siplizumab compared with around 27% in control reactions. Roughly 80-96% of proliferating CD4+ or CD8+ clones could not be assigned a naive or memory phenotype. Whether proliferating Tregs from siplizumab cultures were suppressive was not functionally confirmed.

As for this clone: The clone's antigen remains unknown. No much larger clonotype is one base removed from it; base qualities were not supplied.

To prepare the library, the immunoSEQ multiplex PCR assay was applied. About 9.9 x 10^4 TCR templates per sample were assayed by the deep sequencing platform. Genomic DNA extracted from sorted T cells was the material used for TCRbeta CDR3 sequencing. For the original study's pipeline: Clonal analysis of TCRbeta CDR3 data was done in the R programming language. Comparing unstimulated samples against CFSE-low samples taken after the reaction was how alloreactive CD4+ and CD8+ clones were defined. Regulatory or non-regulatory origin of alloreactive CD4+ clones was assigned by matching sequences to the sorted unstimulated Treg and non-Treg repertoires. TCRdb limited this immuneACCESS table to in-frame rearrangements with V and J called. A share of clones is missing; checked studies link under half to unresolved V genes, and the rest is unexplained. V and J calls plus clone size are reproduced from that table; the DNA served to infer D and trimming. This sample comprises around 77,000 clones, 75% to 95% of them detected only once. The ten most abundant clones make up approximately 30% of the sample.

V loses 4 bases of germline sequence and J loses 6 bases, and the interval between the two ends is 13 bases. CDR1 and CDR2 (MNHNS, SASEGT) derive from the germline V gene. Its CDR3 holds 14 amino acids, cysteine through phenylalanine. Only CDR3 DNA remains: 42 bases, in frame from the first base. TCRbeta CDR3 sequencing was performed on sorted unstimulated T cells and on proliferating T cells recovered from mixed lymphocyte reactions. Fresh whole blood from fewer than 11 HLA-typed healthy donors was used as the source from which PBMCs were isolated. The chain uses TRBV6-1 and TRBJ2-1; the D gene is unclear. Sequenced input: CD8+ T cells sorted from blood. The origin of this receptor is a human donor in good health. The CDR3 in this case is CASSARVGLNEQFF. DNA sequence: TGTGCCAGCAGTGCCCGGGTGGGTCTCAATGAGCAGTTCTTC.